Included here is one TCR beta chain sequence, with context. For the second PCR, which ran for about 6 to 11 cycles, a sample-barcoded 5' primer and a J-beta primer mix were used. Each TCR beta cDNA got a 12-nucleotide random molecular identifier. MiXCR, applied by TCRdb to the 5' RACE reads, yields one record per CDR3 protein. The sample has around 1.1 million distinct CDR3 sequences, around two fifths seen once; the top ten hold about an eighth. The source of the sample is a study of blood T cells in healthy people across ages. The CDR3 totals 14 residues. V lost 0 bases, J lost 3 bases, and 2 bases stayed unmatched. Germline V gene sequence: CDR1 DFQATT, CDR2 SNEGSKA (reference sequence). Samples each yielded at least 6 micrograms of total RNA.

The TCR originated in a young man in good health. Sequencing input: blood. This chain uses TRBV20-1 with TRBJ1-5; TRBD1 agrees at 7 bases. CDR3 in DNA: TGCAGTGCTAGAGAGACAGGGTACAATCAGCCCCAGCATTTT. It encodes CSARETGYNQPQHF.